Described below is a single T cell receptor beta chain sequence and its context. This specimen belongs to a study of T cell responses to AZD1222 COVID-19 vaccine. J was trimmed by 6 bases and V by 5 bases; bases with no gene match: 10. This CDR3 contains 16 residues. The germline gives CDR1 MDHEN, CDR2 SYDVKM. Profiled with immunoSEQ multiplex PCR; TCRdb holds only in-frame clones, not every one. The sample comprises about 75,000 clones, about nine tenths of which are singletons, and more than 8.5% rests with the top ten. The source material was peripheral blood, sampled 28 days after the second dose of the MenACWY control vaccine. The TCR originated in an adult who received the MenACWY meningococcal vaccine as a control. V is TRBV28 and J is TRBJ2-1, with 10 positions matching TRBD2. CDR3 residues: CASSGMSGGAVNEQFF. The CDR3 DNA reads TGTGCCAGCAGTGGAATGAGCGGGGGGGCTGTCAATGAGCAGTTCTTC.